This T cell receptor beta chain was recovered during a study of a mutant IDH1 vaccine in newly diagnosed glioma. Overall study context: Initiation of the vaccine course occurred 4-6 weeks after radiotherapy alone, or alongside temozolomide cycles. Whole-study results and caveats: Evidence of vaccine-induced immune responses was documented in 85% to 95% of patients.

As regards this clone: Antigen unknown.

This CDR3 spans 15 amino acids. With 0 bases clipped from V and 8 bases from J, the junction kept 9 bases outside the gene matches. Germline lookup yields CDR1 SGHNT and CDR2 YYREEE (reference sequence). Using immunoSEQ multiplex PCR, the repertoire was profiled, and TCRdb retains in-frame clones only, with some absent. The repertoire holds some 60,000 clones, with approximately 80% as singletons. Time point reported: week 11, during vaccination. A single vaccine dose contained 300 ug of mutant IDH1 20-mer peptide, and topical imiquimod was used with it. The sequencing here drew on PBMCs, taken from a glioma patient whose treatment included an IDH1 peptide vaccine. The V gene is TRBV5-4, the J gene TRBJ1-2; 8 bases are a match to TRBD1. The sequence was obtained from a man aged 25 to 40 with glioma. CDR3: CASSLVQGERYGYTF. The DNA for the CDR3 is TGTGCCAGCAGCTTGGTACAGGGGGAACGTTACGGCTACACCTTC.